This entry concerns a single TCR beta chain. These data come from a study of early T cells in non-severe SARS-CoV-2 infection. The V end lost 3 bases, the J end lost 3 bases, and 6 bases lay between the germline ends. The CDR3 extends over 11 amino acids. The germline gives CDR1 SQVTM, CDR2 ANQGSEA. TCRdb independently ran MiXCR on the 5' RACE reads; one entry per CDR3 protein. The repertoire includes fewer than 85,000 distinct CDR3 sequences, approximately 10% of them detected once, and about 12% sits in the top ten. Material: whole blood, obtained at baseline. V gene TRBV29-1 combines with J gene TRBJ2-7, with no clear D. The receptor's source is an adult who was a healthcare worker with PCR-confirmed SARS-CoV-2 infection or an uninfected control (not recorded which). CDR3 in DNA: TGCAGCGTTGACGTTATCTACGAGCAGTACTTC. Translating it yields CSVDVIYEQYF.